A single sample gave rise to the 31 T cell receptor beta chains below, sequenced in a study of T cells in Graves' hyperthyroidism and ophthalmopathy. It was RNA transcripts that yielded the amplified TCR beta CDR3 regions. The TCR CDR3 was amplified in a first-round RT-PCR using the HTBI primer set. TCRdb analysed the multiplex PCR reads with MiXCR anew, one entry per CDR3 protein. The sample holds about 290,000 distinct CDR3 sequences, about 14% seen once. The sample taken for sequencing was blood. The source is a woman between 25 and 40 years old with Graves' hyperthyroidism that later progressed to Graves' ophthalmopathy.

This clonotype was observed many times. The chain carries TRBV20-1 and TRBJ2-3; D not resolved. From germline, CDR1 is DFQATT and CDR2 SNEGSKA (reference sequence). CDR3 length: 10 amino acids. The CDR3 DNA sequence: TGCAGGGGCCCGCCAACGACGCAGTATTTT. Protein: CRGPPTTQYF.

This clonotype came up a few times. The CDR3 here is CASSPLLRALSGNTIYF. The CDR3 nucleotides read TGTGCCAGCAGCCCCCTGTTAAGGGCACTCTCTGGAAACACCATATATTTT. The chain couples TRBV6-1 to TRBJ1-3; D not resolved. The CDR3 is 17 amino acids. V shed 6 bases and J shed 0 bases, with 18 bases lying between them. Germline-derived CDR1 and CDR2 are MNHNS and SASEGT.

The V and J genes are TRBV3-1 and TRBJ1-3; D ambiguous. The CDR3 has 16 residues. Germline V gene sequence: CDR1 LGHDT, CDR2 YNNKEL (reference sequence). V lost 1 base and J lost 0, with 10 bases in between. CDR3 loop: CASSQGALLSGNTIYF. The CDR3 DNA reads TGTGCCAGCAGCCAAGGGGCCCTCCTCTCTGGAAACACCATATATTTT.

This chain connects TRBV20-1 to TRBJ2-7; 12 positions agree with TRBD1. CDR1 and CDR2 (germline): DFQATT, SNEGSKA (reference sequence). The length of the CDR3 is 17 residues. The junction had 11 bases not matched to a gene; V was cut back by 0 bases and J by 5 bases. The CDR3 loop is CSARDKAWGQGADEQYF. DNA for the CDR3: TGCAGTGCTAGAGATAAGGCCTGGGGACAGGGGGCCGACGAGCAGTACTTC.

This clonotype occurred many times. CDR3: CASSPTGKSNQPQHF. DNA of the CDR3: TGTGCCAGCAGTCCGACAGGGAAGAGCAATCAGCCCCAGCATTTT. This chain uses TRBV12-3 or TRBV12-4 with TRBJ1-5, with 7 bases that match TRBD1. This CDR3 has 15 amino acids. The V gene end was trimmed by 5 bases and the J gene end by 1 base; junction bases not matched to a gene: 5.

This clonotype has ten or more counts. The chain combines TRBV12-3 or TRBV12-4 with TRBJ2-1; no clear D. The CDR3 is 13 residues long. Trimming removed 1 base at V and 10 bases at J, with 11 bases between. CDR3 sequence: CASSLGYRNEQFF. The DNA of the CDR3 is TGTGCCAGCAGTTTAGGCTACAGAAACGAGCAGTTCTTC.

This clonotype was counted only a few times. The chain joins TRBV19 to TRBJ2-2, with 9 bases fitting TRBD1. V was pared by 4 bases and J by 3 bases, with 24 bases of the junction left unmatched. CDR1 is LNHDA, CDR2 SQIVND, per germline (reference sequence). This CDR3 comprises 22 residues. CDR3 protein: CASSTTPGGQGALGVHTGELFF. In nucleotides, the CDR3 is TGTGCCAGTAGTACCACACCCGGGGGACAGGGCGCCTTGGGGGTCCACACCGGGGAGCTGTTTTTT.

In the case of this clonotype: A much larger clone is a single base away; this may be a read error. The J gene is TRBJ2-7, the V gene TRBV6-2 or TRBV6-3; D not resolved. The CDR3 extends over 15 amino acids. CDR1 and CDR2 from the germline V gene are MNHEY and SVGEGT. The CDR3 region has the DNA TGTGCCAGCAGTCCCCTGGCGGAGCTACACTACGAGCAGTGCTTC. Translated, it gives CASSPLAELHYEQCF.

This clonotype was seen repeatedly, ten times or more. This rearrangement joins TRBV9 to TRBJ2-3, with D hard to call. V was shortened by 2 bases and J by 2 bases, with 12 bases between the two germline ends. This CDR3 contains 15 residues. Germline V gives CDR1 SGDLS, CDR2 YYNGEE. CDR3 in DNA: TGTGCCAGCAGCGTTTATATCAACCCCACAGATACGCAGTATTTT. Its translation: CASSVYINPTDTQYF.

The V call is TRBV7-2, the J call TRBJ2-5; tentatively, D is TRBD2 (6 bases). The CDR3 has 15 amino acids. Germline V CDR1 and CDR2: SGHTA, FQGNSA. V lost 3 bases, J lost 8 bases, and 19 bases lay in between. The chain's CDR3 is CASSLAARGRGTQYF. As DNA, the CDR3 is TGTGCCAGCAGCTTGGCTGCGCGGGGCCGTGGCACCCAGTACTTC. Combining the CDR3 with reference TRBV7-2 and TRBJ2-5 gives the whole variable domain GAGVSQSPSNKVTEKGKDVELRCDPISGHTALYWYRQSLGQGLEFLIYFQGNSAPDKSGLPSDRFSAERTGGSVSTLTIQRTQQEDSAVYLCASSLAARGRGTQYFGPGTRLLVL.

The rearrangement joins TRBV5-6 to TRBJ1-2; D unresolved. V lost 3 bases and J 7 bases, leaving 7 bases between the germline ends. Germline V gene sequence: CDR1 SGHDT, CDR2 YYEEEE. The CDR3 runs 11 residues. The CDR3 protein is CASSSVGGYTF. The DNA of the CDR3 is TGTGCCAGCAGCTCGGTGGGTGGCTACACCTTC.

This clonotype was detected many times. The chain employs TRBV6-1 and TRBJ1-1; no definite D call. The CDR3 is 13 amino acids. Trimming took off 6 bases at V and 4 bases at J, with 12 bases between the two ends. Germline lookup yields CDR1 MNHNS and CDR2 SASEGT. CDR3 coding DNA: TGTGCCAGCAGGGACCCGGCTGGCACTGAAGCTTTCTTT. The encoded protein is CASRDPAGTEAFF.

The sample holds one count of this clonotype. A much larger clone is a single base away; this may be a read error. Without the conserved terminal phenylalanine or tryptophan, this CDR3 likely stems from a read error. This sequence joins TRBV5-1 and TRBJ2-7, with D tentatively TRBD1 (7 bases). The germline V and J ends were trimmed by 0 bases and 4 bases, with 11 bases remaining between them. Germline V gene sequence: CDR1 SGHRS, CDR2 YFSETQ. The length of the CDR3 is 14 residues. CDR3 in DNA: TGCGCCAGCAGCTTGGTGACAGGGAGGTACGAGCAGTACCTC. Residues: CASSLVTGRYEQYL.

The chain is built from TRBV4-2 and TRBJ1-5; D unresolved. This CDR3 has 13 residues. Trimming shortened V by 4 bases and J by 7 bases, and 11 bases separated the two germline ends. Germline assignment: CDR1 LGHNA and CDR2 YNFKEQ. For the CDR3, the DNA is TGTGCCAGCAGCCTCATTGAAGGACAGCCCCAGCATTTT. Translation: CASSLIEGQPQHF.

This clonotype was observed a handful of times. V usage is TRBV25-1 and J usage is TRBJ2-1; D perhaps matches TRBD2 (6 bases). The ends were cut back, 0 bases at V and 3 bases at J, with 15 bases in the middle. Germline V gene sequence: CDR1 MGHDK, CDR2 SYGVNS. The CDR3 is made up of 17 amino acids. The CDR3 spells CASSEYQASGFYNEQFF. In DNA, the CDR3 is TGTGCCAGCAGTGAATATCAAGCCAGCGGGTTCTACAATGAGCAGTTCTTC.

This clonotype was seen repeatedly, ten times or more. CDR3 sequence reads: CAWSVDRRYEQYF. DNA of the CDR3: TGTGCCTGGAGTGTGGACAGGAGGTACGAGCAGTACTTC. The chain has TRBV30 and TRBJ2-7; 7 bases are a match to TRBD1. The germline CDR1 and CDR2 sequences are GTSNPN and SVGIG (reference sequence). J was trimmed by 4 bases and V by 0 bases; bases with no gene match: 3. The CDR3 has 13 amino acids.

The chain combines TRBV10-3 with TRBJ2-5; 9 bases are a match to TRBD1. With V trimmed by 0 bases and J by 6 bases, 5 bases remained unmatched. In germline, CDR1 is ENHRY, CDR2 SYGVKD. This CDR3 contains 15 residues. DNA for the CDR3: TGTGCCATCAGTGAGTCGGGACAGGGTCATAAGACCCAGTACTTC. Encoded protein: CAISESGQGHKTQYF.

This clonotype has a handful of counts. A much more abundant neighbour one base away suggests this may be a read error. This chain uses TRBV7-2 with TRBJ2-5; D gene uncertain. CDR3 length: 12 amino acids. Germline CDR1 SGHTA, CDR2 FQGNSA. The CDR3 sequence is CASSPDQESQYF. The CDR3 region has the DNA TGTGCCAGCAGCCCGGATCAAGAGTCCCAGTACTTC.

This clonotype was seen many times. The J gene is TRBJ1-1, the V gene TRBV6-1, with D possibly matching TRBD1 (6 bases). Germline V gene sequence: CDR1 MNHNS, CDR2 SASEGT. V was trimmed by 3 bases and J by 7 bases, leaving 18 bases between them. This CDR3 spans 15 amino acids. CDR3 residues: CASSEGTSLVGEAFF. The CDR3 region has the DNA TGTGCCAGCAGTGAGGGGACATCCCTGGTTGGTGAAGCTTTCTTT.

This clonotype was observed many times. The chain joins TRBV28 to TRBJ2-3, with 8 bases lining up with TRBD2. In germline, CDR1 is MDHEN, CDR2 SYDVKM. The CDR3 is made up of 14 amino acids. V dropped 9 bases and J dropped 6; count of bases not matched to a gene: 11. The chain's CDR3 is CARSDREGRDTQYF. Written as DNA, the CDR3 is TGTGCCAGGTCGGACCGGGAGGGCAGGGATACGCAGTATTTT.

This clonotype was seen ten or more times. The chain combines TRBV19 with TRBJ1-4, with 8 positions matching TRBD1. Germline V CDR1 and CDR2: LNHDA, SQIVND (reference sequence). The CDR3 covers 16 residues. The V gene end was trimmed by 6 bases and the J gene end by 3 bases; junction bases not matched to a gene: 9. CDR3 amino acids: CASRSRADRANEKLFF. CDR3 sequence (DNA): TGTGCCAGTAGGAGTCGTGCGGACAGGGCTAATGAAAAACTGTTTTTT. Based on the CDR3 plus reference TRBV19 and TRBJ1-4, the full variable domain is DGGITQSPKYLFRKEGQNVTLSCEQNLNHDAMYWYRQDPGQGLRLIYYSQIVNDFQKGDIAEGYSVSREKKESFPLTVTSAQKNPTAFYLCASRSRADRANEKLFFGSGTQLSVL.

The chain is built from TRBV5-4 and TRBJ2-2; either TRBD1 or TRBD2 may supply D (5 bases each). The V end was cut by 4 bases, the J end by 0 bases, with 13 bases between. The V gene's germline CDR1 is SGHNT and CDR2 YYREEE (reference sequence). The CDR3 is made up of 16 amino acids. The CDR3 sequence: CASSPPGPTNTGELFF. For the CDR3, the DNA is TGTGCCAGCAGCCCGCCGGGACCCACGAACACCGGGGAGCTGTTTTTT. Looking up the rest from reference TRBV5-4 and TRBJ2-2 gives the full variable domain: ETGVTQSPTHLIKTRGQQVTLRCSSQSGHNTVSWYQQALGQGPQFIFQYYREEENGRGNFPPRFSGLQFPNYSSELNVNALELDDSALYLCASSPPGPTNTGELFFGEGSRLTVL.

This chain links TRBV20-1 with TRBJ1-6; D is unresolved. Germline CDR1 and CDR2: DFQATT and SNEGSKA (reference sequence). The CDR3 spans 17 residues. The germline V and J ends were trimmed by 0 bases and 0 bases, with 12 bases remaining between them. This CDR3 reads CSARDRGDFSYNSPLHF. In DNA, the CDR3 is TGCAGTGCTAGAGATCGCGGGGATTTCTCCTATAATTCACCCCTCCACTTT.

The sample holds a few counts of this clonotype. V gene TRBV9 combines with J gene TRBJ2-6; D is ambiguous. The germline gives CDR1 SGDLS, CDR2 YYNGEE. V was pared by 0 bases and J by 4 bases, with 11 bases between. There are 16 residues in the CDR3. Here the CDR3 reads CASSVDPKWGANVLTF. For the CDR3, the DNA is TGTGCCAGCAGCGTAGATCCCAAGTGGGGGGCCAACGTCCTGACTTTC.

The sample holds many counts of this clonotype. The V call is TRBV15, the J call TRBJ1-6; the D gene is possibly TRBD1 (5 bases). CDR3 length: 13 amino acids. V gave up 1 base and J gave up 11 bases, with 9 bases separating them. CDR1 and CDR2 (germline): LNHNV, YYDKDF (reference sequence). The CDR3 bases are TGTGCCACCAGCAGAGTCTCGACAGCACCCCTCCACTTT. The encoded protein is CATSRVSTAPLHF.

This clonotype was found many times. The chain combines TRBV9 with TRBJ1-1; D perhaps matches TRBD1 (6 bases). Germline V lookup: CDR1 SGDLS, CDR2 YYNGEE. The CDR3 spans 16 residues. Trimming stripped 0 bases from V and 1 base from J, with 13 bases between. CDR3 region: CASSVATGRENTEAFF. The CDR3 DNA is TGTGCCAGCAGCGTAGCTACAGGGCGCGAGAACACTGAAGCTTTCTTT. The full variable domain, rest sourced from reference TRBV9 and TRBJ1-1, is DSGVTQTPKHLITATGQRVTLRCSPRSGDLSVYWYQQSLDQGLQFLIQYYNGEERAKGNILERFSAQQFPDLHSELNLSSLELGDSALYFCASSVATGRENTEAFFGQGTRLTVV.

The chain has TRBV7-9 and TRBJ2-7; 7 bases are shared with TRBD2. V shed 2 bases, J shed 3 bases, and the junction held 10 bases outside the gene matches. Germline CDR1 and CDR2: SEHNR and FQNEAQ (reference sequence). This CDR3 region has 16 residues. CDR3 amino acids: CASSLNSGEGIYEQYF. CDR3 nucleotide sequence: TGTGCCAGCAGCTTAAATTCGGGGGAGGGTATCTACGAGCAGTACTTC.

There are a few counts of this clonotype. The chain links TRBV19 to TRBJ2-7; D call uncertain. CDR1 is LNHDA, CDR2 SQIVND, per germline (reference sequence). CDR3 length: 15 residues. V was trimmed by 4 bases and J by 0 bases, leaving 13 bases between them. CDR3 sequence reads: CASSRALGASYEQYF. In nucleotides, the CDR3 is TGTGCCAGTAGTAGAGCCCTTGGCGCCTCCTACGAGCAGTACTTC.

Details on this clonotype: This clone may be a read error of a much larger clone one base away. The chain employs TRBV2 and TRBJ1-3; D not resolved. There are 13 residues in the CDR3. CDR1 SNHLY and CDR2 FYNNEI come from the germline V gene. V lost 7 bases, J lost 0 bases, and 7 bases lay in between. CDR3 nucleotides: TGTGCCAGCAATCAGGACTCTGGAAACACCATATATTTT. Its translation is CASNQDSGNTIYF.

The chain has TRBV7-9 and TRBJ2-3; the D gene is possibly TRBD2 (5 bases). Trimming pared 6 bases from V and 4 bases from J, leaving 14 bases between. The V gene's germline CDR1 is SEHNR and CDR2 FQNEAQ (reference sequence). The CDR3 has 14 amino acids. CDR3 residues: CASRVGLRADTQYF. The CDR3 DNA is TGTGCCAGCAGGGTTGGACTCCGCGCAGATACGCAGTATTTT.

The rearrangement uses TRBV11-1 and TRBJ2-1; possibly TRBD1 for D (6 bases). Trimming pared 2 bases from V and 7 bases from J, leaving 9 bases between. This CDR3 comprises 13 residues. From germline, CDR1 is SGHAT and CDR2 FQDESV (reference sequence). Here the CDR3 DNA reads TGTGCCAGCAGCTTAAACAGGGCAAATGAGCAGTTCTTC. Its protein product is CASSLNRANEQFF. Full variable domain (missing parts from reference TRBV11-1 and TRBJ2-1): EAEVAQSPRYKITEKSQAVAFWCDPISGHATLYWYRQILGQGPELLVQFQDESVVDDSQLPKDRFSAERLKGVDSTLKIQPAELGDSAMYLCASSLNRANEQFFGPGTRLTVL.